This TCR beta chain originates from a study of OX40 agonist ivuxolimab in advanced cancers. In the study overall: The study treated patients with ivuxolimab, an agonistic anti-OX40 (CD134) antibody.

Measured with immunoSEQ multiplex PCR; TCRdb has only the in-frame clones, and not every one. The data show approximately 60,000 clones, around 84% seen once. The CDR3 has 16 amino acids. V lost 4 bases to trimming and J lost 7 bases, with 19 bases between them. Germline V CDR1 and CDR2: KGHSH, LQKENI. Broader study findings: On average, CD8+ T cells showed a greater number of expanded clones than CD4+. Relatively little clonal expansion, among the lowest observed, appeared in partial responders at 0.1-3.0 mg/kg.

Note on this clone: Its antigen is currently unknown.

The clonotype originates from an adult with an advanced solid tumor such as melanoma, head and neck, liver or kidney cancer. The chain joins TRBV18 to TRBJ1-4, with D perhaps TRBD1 (5 bases). The sample in question was CD4+ or CD8+ T cells sorted from blood, obtained in a trial of the OX40 agonist ivuxolimab. This CDR3 is CASSQPVGGTVEKLFF. The CDR3 nucleotides read TGTGCCAGCTCACAACCCGTTGGGGGGACGGTTGAAAAACTGTTTTTT.